A selection of T cell receptor beta chains follows, all from one sample in a study of blood T cell repertoires in COVID-19. Repertoires were generated with immunoSEQ multiplex PCR, while TCRdb's copy carries only in-frame clones and drops some. The data show around 200,000 clones, about 86% seen once. The sequenced sample was peripheral blood. These receptors all stem from a woman in her forties or fifties with acute or convalescent COVID-19. Each CDR3 is given with its conserved first and last residue. A D gene is named only where the DNA matches it firmly. Clone sizes are given selectively: once, few, many, or a class where the clone is expanded.

cdr3_aa,cdr3_nt,v_call,d_call,clone_size,j_call
CASSQEEGGLAYEQYF,TGTGCCAGCAGCCAAGAGGAAGGGGGCCTGGCCTACGAGCAGTACTTC,TRBV4-2,TRBD1,once,TRBJ2-7
CASSNDTSLTGTQETQYF,TGTGCCAGCAGCAACGACACTTCCTTGACAGGGACTCAGGAGACCCAGTACTTC,TRBV21-1,.,.,TRBJ2-5
CASSMGAMNTEAFF,TGTGCCAGTAGTATGGGAGCTATGAACACTGAAGCTTTCTTT,TRBV19,.,few,TRBJ1-1
CASGGVNTGELFF,TGCGCCAGCGGGGGGGTGAACACCGGGGAGCTGTTTTTT,TRBV23-1,TRBD2,.,TRBJ2-2
CASSLAKRKQYF,TGTGCCAGCAGTTTAGCGAAGAGAAAGCAGTACTTC,TRBV12-3/TRBV12-4,.,.,TRBJ2-7
CSVVAGLHSYEQYF,TGCAGCGTTGTGGCCGGACTACACTCCTACGAGCAGTACTTC,TRBV29-1,.,.,TRBJ2-7
CASSDQQGTGYTF,TGTGCCAGCAGTGATCAACAGGGGACCGGCTACACCTTC,TRBV2,TRBD1,.,TRBJ1-2
CACRGVDNEQFF,TGTGCCTGCAGGGGAGTGGACAATGAGCAGTTCTTC,TRBV10-3,.,.,TRBJ2-1
CASSLRFDRVSYEQYF,TGTGCCAGCAGCTTAAGGTTCGACAGGGTAAGCTACGAGCAGTACTTC,TRBV11-3,TRBD1,.,TRBJ2-7
CASSAKGAGGGNYGYTF,TGTGCCAGCAGCGCCAAAGGTGCAGGGGGTGGGAACTATGGCTACACCTTC,TRBV7-9,TRBD1,.,TRBJ1-2
CASCYSGQETQYF,TGTGCCAGCTGCTATAGCGGACAAGAGACCCAGTACTTC,TRBV5-8,.,.,TRBJ2-5
CASSLSLRDRKGDTQYF,TGTGCCAGCAGCTTAAGTTTGAGGGACAGAAAGGGAGATACGCAGTATTTT,TRBV7-8,TRBD1,.,TRBJ2-3
CASSLQGANYGYTF,TGCGCCAGCAGCTTACAGGGGGCTAACTATGGCTACACCTTC,TRBV5-1,TRBD1,.,TRBJ1-2
CASSQVISGGARETQYF,TGCGCCAGCAGCCAAGTCATTAGCGGGGGGGCTCGTGAGACCCAGTACTTC,TRBV4-3,TRBD2,.,TRBJ2-5
CASKVQLAGGTDTQYF,TGCGCCAGCAAGGTCCAACTAGCGGGGGGCACAGATACGCAGTATTTT,TRBV5-1,TRBD2,.,TRBJ2-3